These 15 T cell receptor beta chains came from one sample sequenced in a study of control samples from healthy donors and cancer patients. Here immunoSEQ multiplex PCR was the method, and the copy in TCRdb shows in-frame clones only, minus some. The sample holds 130,000 to 150,000 clones, around 90% seen once. Sample: blood. The receptors come from a man aged 25 to 45 in good health.

This chain joins TRBV7-3 and TRBJ2-3; perhaps D is TRBD1 or TRBD2 (6 bases each). Germline CDR1 SGHTA, CDR2 FQGTGA. The ends were cut back, 5 bases at V and 4 bases at J, with 13 bases in the middle. The CDR3 totals 14 residues. CDR3 protein: CASSRAGGPDTQYF. In DNA form, the CDR3 reads TGTGCCAGCAGCCGCGCCGGGGGCCCAGATACGCAGTATTTT. The whole variable domain, filled in from reference TRBV7-3 and TRBJ2-3, reads GAGVSQTPSNKVTEKGKYVELRCDPISGHTALYWYRQSLGQGPEFLIYFQGTGAADDSGLPNDRFFAVRPEGSVSTLKIQRTERGDSAVYLCASSRAGGPDTQYFGPGTRLTVL.

About this clone: The junction does not match germline at one end; this may be a read error. V usage is TRBV5-4 and J usage is TRBJ2-6; TRBD2 is a possible D gene (5 bases). The length of the CDR3 is 16 residues. From germline, CDR1 is SGHNT and CDR2 YYREEE (reference sequence). The CDR3 sequence is CANSLILDTRVNVLTF. DNA for the CDR3: TGTGCCAACAGCTTAATACTAGACACTCGGGTCAACGTCCTGACTTTC.

V gene TRBV7-2 combines with J gene TRBJ2-2; the D call may be TRBD1 or TRBD2 (6 bases each). Germline V CDR1 and CDR2: SGHTA, FQGNSA. The CDR3 is made up of 15 amino acids. Between the trimmed V and J ends, which lost 7 bases and 6 bases, there was a span of 18 bases. CDR3 in DNA: TGTGCCAGCACCGTGGTGGGGGGCAAGGCCGGGGAGCTGTTTTTT. It yields the protein CASTVVGGKAGELFF. Full variable domain (outside the CDR3, taken from reference TRBV7-2 and TRBJ2-2): GAGVSQSPSNKVTEKGKDVELRCDPISGHTALYWYRQSLGQGLEFLIYFQGNSAPDKSGLPSDRFSAERTGGSVSTLTIQRTQQEDSAVYLCASTVVGGKAGELFFGEGSRLTVL.

The V call is TRBV12-3 or TRBV12-4, the J call TRBJ2-7; D is undetermined. V gave up 3 bases and J gave up 5 bases, with 8 bases separating them. The CDR3 extends over 12 amino acids. The CDR3 here is CASSFATDEQYF. CDR3 DNA: TGTGCCAGCAGTTTTGCAACAGACGAGCAGTACTTC.

Turning to this clone: The sample has other DNA sequences that encode this CDR3 too. V usage is TRBV12-3 or TRBV12-4 and J usage is TRBJ2-2; D gene ambiguous. There are 11 residues in the CDR3. Trimming left V 6 bases short and J 5 bases short, with 4 bases between. The CDR3 DNA follows: TGTGCCAGCAGCCGAACCGGGGAGCTGTTTTTT. Translating gives CASSRTGELFF.

The rearrangement uses TRBV7-9 and TRBJ1-1, with D possibly being TRBD1 (5 bases). The length of the CDR3 is 16 residues. V lost 1 base and J lost 1, with 13 bases in between. CDR1 SEHNR and CDR2 FQNEAQ come from the germline V gene (reference sequence). The CDR3 is CASSLGQGLWNTEAFF. CDR3 DNA: TGTGCCAGCAGCTTAGGTCAGGGACTTTGGAACACTGAAGCTTTCTTT.

This sequence joins TRBV28 and TRBJ1-2; D gene unclear. Germline assignment: CDR1 MDHEN and CDR2 SYDVKM. Trimming left V 6 bases short and J 7 bases short, with 12 bases between. The CDR3 spans 12 residues. CDR3 in amino acids: CASRTEEGGYTF. The CDR3 region has the DNA TGTGCCAGCAGGACCGAGGAGGGTGGCTACACCTTC.

The chain uses TRBV6-2 or TRBV6-3 and TRBJ2-7, with 11 bases that match TRBD2. CDR1 is MNHEY, CDR2 SVGEGT, per germline. Trimming cost V 6 bases and J 3 bases; bases outside gene matches: 4. CDR3 size: 14 residues. The CDR3 sequence is CASSSSGGIYEQYF. CDR3 bases: TGTGCCAGCAGCTCTAGCGGGGGGATCTACGAGCAGTACTTC.

The chain uses TRBV11-3 and TRBJ1-1; D ambiguous. Germline loops: CDR1 SGHNT, CDR2 YENEEA. This CDR3 spans 12 amino acids. V was pared by 1 base and J by 7 bases, with 7 bases between. Here the CDR3 DNA reads TGTGCCAGCAGCTTAGGTCTAGATGAAGCTTTCTTT. It is translated as CASSLGLDEAFF.

The chain is built from TRBV2 and TRBJ1-4; D is ambiguous. The CDR3 spans 15 residues. V was trimmed by 2 bases and J by 7 bases, leaving 14 bases between them. Germline values: CDR1 SNHLY, CDR2 FYNNEI. As DNA, the CDR3 is TGTGCCAGCAGTGAAAAGGGCTCCCTCCTTGAAAAACTGTTTTTT. It yields the protein CASSEKGSLLEKLFF.

CDR3 loop: CASSPGQGRNTIYF. CDR3 nucleotides: TGTGCCAGCAGCCCAGGACAGGGTAGAAACACCATATATTTT. This chain links TRBV7-3 with TRBJ1-3, with 8 bases that match TRBD1. Germline-derived CDR1 and CDR2 are SGHTA and FQGTGA. The junction had 5 bases not matched to a gene; V was cut back by 5 bases and J by 5 bases. The CDR3 covers 14 residues.

This clone has more than one count but fewer than ten. The chain employs TRBV18 and TRBJ1-4; D perhaps matches TRBD1 (5 bases). This CDR3 comprises 13 residues. Germline CDR1 KGHSH, CDR2 LQKENI. Trimming removed 2 bases from V and 8 bases from J, with 9 bases in between. CDR3 bases: TGTGCCAGCTCACCAGGGGGGAGAGAAAAACTGTTTTTT. Protein product: CASSPGGREKLFF. The variable domain in full, with the rest retrieved from reference TRBV18 and TRBJ1-4, is NAGVMQNPRHLVRRRGQEARLRCSPMKGHSHVYWYRQLPEEGLKFMVYLQKENIIDESGMPKERFSAEFPKEGPSILRIQQVVRGDSAAYFCASSPGGREKLFFGSGTQLSVL.

The chain is built from TRBV28 and TRBJ1-5; 9 bases line up with TRBD1. Germline values: CDR1 MDHEN, CDR2 SYDVKM. The V gene end was trimmed by 1 base and the J gene end by 6 bases; junction bases not matched to a gene: 4. This CDR3 has 15 residues. CDR3 residues: CASSLSGQGSQPQHF. In DNA, the CDR3 is TGTGCCAGCAGTTTATCGGGACAGGGAAGTCAGCCCCAGCATTTT.

CDR3 region: CASSESIRTAMNTEAFF. CDR3 bases: TGCGCCAGCAGTGAGTCGATCCGGACGGCTATGAACACTGAAGCTTTCTTT. The chain links TRBV10-2 to TRBJ1-1; D remains unclear. This CDR3 spans 17 amino acids. V shed 0 bases and J shed 0 bases, with 14 bases lying between them. Germline CDR1 and CDR2: WSHSY and SAAADI.

The chain joins TRBV6-6 to TRBJ2-2; no firm D call. Trimming stripped 2 bases from V and 3 bases from J, with 4 bases between. Germline CDR1 is MNHNY and CDR2 is SVGAGI (reference sequence). The CDR3 length is 13 residues. CDR3 region: CASSYADTGELFF. The CDR3 DNA is TGTGCCAGCAGTTACGCAGACACCGGGGAGCTGTTTTTT.